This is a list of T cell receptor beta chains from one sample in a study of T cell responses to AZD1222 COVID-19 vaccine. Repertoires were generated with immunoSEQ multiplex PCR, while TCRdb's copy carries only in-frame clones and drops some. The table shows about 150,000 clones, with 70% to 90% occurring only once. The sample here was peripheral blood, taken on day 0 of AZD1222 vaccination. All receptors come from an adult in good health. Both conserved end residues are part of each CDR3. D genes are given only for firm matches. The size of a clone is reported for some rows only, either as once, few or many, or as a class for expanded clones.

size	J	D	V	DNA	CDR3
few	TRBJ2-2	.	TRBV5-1	TGCGCCAGCAGCTTGGCCAAGGGATCCACCGGGGAGCTGTTTTTT	CASSLAKGSTGELFF
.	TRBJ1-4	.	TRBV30	TGTGCCTGGAGTGTCTCTAGATGGGCGGAAAAACTGTTTTTT	CAWSVSRWAEKLFF
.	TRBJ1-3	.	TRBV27	TGTGCCAGCAGTTTAAGGATGGGAGGACTCTCTGGAAACACCATATATTTT	CASSLRMGGLSGNTIYF
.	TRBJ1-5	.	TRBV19	TGTGCCAGTCGACCGGGGCCTTATAGCAATCAGCCCCAGCATTTT	CASRPGPYSNQPQHF
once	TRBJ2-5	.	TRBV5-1	TGCGCCAGCAGCTTGGCCGAACCCTCCCAAGAGACCCAGTACTTC	CASSLAEPSQETQYF
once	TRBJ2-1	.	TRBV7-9	TGTGCCAGCAGCTCGTTATCAAGGGGAGGCTACAATGAGCAGTTCTTC	CASSSLSRGGYNEQFF
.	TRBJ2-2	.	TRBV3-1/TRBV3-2	TGTGCCAGCGGCAGGGTTACCGGGGAGCTGTTTTTT	CASGRVTGELFF
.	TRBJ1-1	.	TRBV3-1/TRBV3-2	TGTGCCAGCAGCCAAGAAGGGGGCACTGAAGCTTTCTTT	CASSQEGGTEAFF
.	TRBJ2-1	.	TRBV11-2	TGTGCCAGCAGCTTAGGTGCCCTAGCAGCGTTCTTC	CASSLGALAAFF
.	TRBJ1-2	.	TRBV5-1	TGCGCCAGCAGCCCCGACAGCCCCCCATATGGCTACACCTTC	CASSPDSPPYGYTF
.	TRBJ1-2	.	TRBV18	TGTGCCAGCTCACCATCGGGCGGGGCGAGCGGCTACACCTTC	CASSPSGGASGYTF
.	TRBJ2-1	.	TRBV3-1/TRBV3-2	TGTGCCAGCAGCCAAAAAGTGGGAGGGACAGCTATGACCTACAATGAGCAGTTCTTC	CASSQKVGGTAMTYNEQFF
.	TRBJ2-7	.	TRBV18	TGTGCCAGCTCTCTCTCGACAGAAATTGGGCCCTACGAGCAGTACTTC	CASSLSTEIGPYEQYF
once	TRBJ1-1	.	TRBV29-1	TGCAGCGTTGTGGGGGCGGTGGTGAACACTGAAGCTTTCTTT	CSVVGAVVNTEAFF
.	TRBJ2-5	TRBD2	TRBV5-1	TGCGCCAGCAGCTTGGGGGTAGCGGGAGAAGAGACCCAGTACTTC	CASSLGVAGEETQYF
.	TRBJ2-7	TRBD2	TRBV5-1	TGCGCCAGCAGCTTGGGGGTTAGCGGGTACGAGCAGTACTTC	CASSLGVSGYEQYF
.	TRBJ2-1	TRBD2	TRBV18	TGTGCCAGCTCACCGGGCGGGGGGCTTTACAATGAGCAGTTCTTC	CASSPGGGLYNEQFF
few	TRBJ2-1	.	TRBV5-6	TGTGCCAGCAGCCTGGGACCCCGGTCCTACAATGAGCAGTTCTTC	CASSLGPRSYNEQFF
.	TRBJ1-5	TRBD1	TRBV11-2	TGTGCCAGCAGCTATGGTGGGACAGGTGGGTCGCCCCAGCATTTT	CASSYGGTGGSPQHF
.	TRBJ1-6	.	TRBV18	TGTGCCACCCGCGGTAGGGGGAATAATTCACCCCTCCACTTT	CATRGRGNNSPLHF
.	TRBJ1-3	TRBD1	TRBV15	TGTGCCACCAGCAGAGAAAAGGACAGGGGGTACACCATATATTTT	CATSREKDRGYTIYF
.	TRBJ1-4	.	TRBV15	TGTGCCACCAGCAGAGGCCCCCCCACGTCGAATGAAAAACTGTTTTTT	CATSRGPPTSNEKLFF
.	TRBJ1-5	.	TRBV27	TGTGCCAGCAGTTTATCCTGGCAGAGCAATCAGCCCCAGCATTTT	CASSLSWQSNQPQHF
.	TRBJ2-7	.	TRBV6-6	TGTGCCAGCAGGAAAGGACCTCTCTCCTACGAGCAGTACTTC	CASRKGPLSYEQYF
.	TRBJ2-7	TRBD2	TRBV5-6	TGTGCCAGCAGTTTGGGTAGCGGGTCGGAGCAGTACTTC	CASSLGSGSEQYF
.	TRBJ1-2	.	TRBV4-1	TGCGCCAGCAGCCAAGTGGGGGCCTATGGCTACACCTTC	CASSQVGAYGYTF
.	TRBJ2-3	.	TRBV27	TGTGCCAGCAGTTCTTCTCTCTCTGTGGGATGTTTCACAGATACGCAGTATTTT	CASSSSLSVGCFTDTQYF
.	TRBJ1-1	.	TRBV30	TGTGCCTGGAGTGGCAGCTTGAACACTGAAGCTTTCTTT	CAWSGSLNTEAFF
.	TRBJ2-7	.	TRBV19	TGTGCCAGTAAAATAACAGGTACGACCTACGAGCAGTACTTC	CASKITGTTYEQYF
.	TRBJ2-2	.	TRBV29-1	TGCAGCGCCAGGGAAACCGGGGAGCTGTTTTTT	CSARETGELFF
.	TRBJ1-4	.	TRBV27	TGTGCCAGCAGTTCCCAGGGTTCGACTAATGAAAAACTGTTTTTT	CASSSQGSTNEKLFF
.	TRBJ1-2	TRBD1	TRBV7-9	TGTGCCAGCAGCTCAACAGGGGAAGGAGGCTACACCTTC	CASSSTGEGGYTF
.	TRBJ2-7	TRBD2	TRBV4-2	TGTGCCAGCAGCCAGGGACTAGCGGGGGCCTACGAGCAGTACTTC	CASSQGLAGAYEQYF
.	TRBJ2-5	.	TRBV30	TGTGCCTGGAGGCAGGGTTTGCAGACCCAGTACTTC	CAWRQGLQTQYF
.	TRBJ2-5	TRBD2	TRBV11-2	TGTGCCAGCAGCTTAGGGACTAGCGGGGGGACCCAGTACTTC	CASSLGTSGGTQYF
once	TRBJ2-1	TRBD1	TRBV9	TGTGCCAGCAGCGTCGGGACAGTCTGGGATGAGCAGTTCTTC	CASSVGTVWDEQFF
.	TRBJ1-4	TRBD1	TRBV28	TGTGCCACCCAACTCCCCGGGACAGCTAATGAAAAACTGTTTTTT	CATQLPGTANEKLFF
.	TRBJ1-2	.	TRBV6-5	TGTGCCAGCAGTTACTCCGAGGGCGGCGGGCCGGGCTACACCTTC	CASSYSEGGGPGYTF
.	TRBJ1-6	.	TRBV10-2	TGCGCCAGCAGTGGCGGTTCCTATAATTCACCCCTCCACTTT	CASSGGSYNSPLHF
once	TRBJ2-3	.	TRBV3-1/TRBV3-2	TGTGCCAGCAGCCAAGTTTCCTCTACAGATACGCAGTATTTT	CASSQVSSTDTQYF
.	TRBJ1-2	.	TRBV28	TGTGCCAGCACGAGGGCAGGGCGATTTGGGTATGGCTACACCTTC	CASTRAGRFGYGYTF
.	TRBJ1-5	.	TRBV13	TGTGCCAGCAGCTATAAGGACTGGCCCCAGCATTTT	CASSYKDWPQHF
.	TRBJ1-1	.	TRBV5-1	TGCGCCAGCAGCTTGGAACAATCGGAAGCTTTCTTT	CASSLEQSEAFF
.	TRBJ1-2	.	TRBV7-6	TGTGCCAGCAGCTACTTCCCGAGACAGAGTATCGATCTTAGCTACACCTTC	CASSYFPRQSIDLSYTF
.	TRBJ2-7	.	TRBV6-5	TGTGCCAGCAGTAAGGGGGAGGCGTACGAGCAGTACTTC	CASSKGEAYEQYF